The 27 T cell receptor beta chains reported below all come from one sample, sequenced in a study of cytomegalovirus exposure and HLA in healthy donors (dated by TCRdb to 2015 to 2018). Library creation used the immunoSEQ multiplex PCR assay. The multiplex PCR relied on a mix of 60 forward primers for TCR Vbeta segments and 13 reverse primers for TCR Jbeta segments. TCRdb retrieved this table from immuneACCESS and kept in-frame rearrangements only. Not all clones are present; in checked studies, unresolved V genes account for under half, and no reason is known for the remainder. This sample has about 150,000 clones in its table, and about 61% of those were observed once. Clones ranked in the top ten supply around 1.9% of the sample. The sample taken for sequencing was PBMCs. The receptors originated from a male donor in good health and CMV-seronegative.

This clone was observed a handful of times. The rearrangement links TRBV5-4 to TRBJ2-7, with D uncertain. The CDR3 covers 15 residues. CDR1 is SGHNT, CDR2 YYREEE, per germline (reference sequence). Trimming shortened V by 0 bases and J by 1 base, and 11 bases separated the two germline ends. The DNA of the CDR3 is TGTGCCAGCAGCTTGGGTCGCCCTAGGTCCTACGAGCAGTACTTC. Translation gives CASSLGRPRSYEQYF.

The chain employs TRBV5-4 and TRBJ2-1; TRBD2 aligns across 8 bases. Per the germline V gene, CDR1 is SGHNT and CDR2 is YYREEE (reference sequence). V shed 4 bases and J 10 bases; nucleotides not matched to a gene: 7. CDR3 length equals 13 residues. The CDR3 region is CASSRGGGREQFF. The CDR3 coding sequence is TGTGCCAGCAGCCGGGGGGGAGGACGGGAGCAGTTCTTC.

The chain has TRBV7-8 and TRBJ1-2; the match to TRBD1 covers 10 bases. From germline, CDR1 is SGHVS and CDR2 FQNEAQ. CDR3 size: 14 residues. V shed 4 bases, J shed 4 bases, and the junction held 3 bases outside the gene matches. CDR3 nucleotides: TGTGCCAGCAGCTCAGGACAGGGGGGCTATGGCTACACCTTC. Its protein product is CASSSGQGGYGYTF.

V is TRBV18 and J is TRBJ1-1, with unresolved D. From germline, CDR1 is KGHSH and CDR2 LQKENI. V was pared by 3 bases and J by 2 bases, with 10 bases between. The CDR3 covers 14 residues. The CDR3 sequence is CASSPLPENTEAFF. The CDR3 nucleotides are TGTGCCAGCTCACCCCTCCCAGAAAACACTGAAGCTTTCTTT.

V is TRBV27 and J is TRBJ2-7; 8 bases are a match to TRBD2. V gave up 5 bases and J gave up 4 bases; unmatched junction bases: 13. The CDR3 is 16 amino acids. CDR1 and CDR2 from the germline V gene are MNHEY and SMNVEV (reference sequence). CDR3 sequence (DNA): TGTGCCAGCAGTCCCCTCGGGAGGGAGGGGAGATACGAGCAGTACTTC. It translates to CASSPLGREGRYEQYF.

Remarks on this clone: The junction differs from germline at one of its ends, possibly a read error. CDR3 nucleotides: TGTGCCAGCAGTTCGTTTAGTCTGAATGAAAAACTATTTTTT. Translated: CASSSFSLNEKLFF. The rearrangement uses TRBV6-6 and TRBJ1-4, with unresolved D. This CDR3 contains 14 residues. The germline CDR1 and CDR2 sequences are MNHNY and SVGAGI (reference sequence).

This chain uses TRBV6-1 with TRBJ1-1, with unresolved D. V lost 6 bases, J lost 0 bases, and 11 bases lay in between. The germline gives CDR1 MNHNS, CDR2 SASEGT. This CDR3 comprises 14 residues. This chain's CDR3 is CASRRRRMNTEAFF. DNA of the CDR3: TGTGCCAGCAGAAGAAGGAGGATGAACACTGAAGCTTTCTTT.

The chain joins TRBV7-3 to TRBJ2-3; TRBD2 aligns across 8 bases. There are 16 residues in the CDR3. Germline CDR1 SGHTA, CDR2 FQGTGA. The ends lost 4 bases at V and 2 bases at J; junction bases unmatched: 8. The CDR3 is CASSSGRGGDTDTQYF. The DNA for the CDR3 is TGTGCCAGCAGCTCCGGACGGGGGGGAGACACAGATACGCAGTATTTT.

J is TRBJ2-1 and V is TRBV6-4; 10 bases match TRBD2. CDR3 length: 15 amino acids. Per the germline V gene, CDR1 is MRHNA and CDR2 is SNTAGT. V lost 0 bases, J lost 7 bases, and 3 bases stayed unmatched. The CDR3 reads CASSDSASGGNEQFF. Written as DNA, the CDR3 is TGTGCCAGCAGTGACTCTGCTAGCGGGGGAAATGAGCAGTTCTTC.

J is TRBJ1-2 and V is TRBV6-6; D unclear. The length of the CDR3 is 14 residues. Trimming took 4 bases from V and 4 from J, leaving 13 bases between them. The germline V gene encodes CDR1 MNHNY and CDR2 SVGAGI (reference sequence). The CDR3 coding sequence is TGTGCCAGCAGTTCACCGGGTCTACGCTATGGCTACACCTTC. Protein: CASSSPGLRYGYTF.

CDR3 in DNA: TGTGCCAGCAGCTTACAGGGTCCGAACAATGAGCAGTTCTTC. Amino acid sequence: CASSLQGPNNEQFF. V and J are TRBV7-2 and TRBJ2-1; possible D gene TRBD1, 5 bases. This CDR3 has 14 residues. The ends were cut back, 2 bases at V and 5 bases at J, with 10 bases in the middle. The germline V gene has CDR1 SGHTA and CDR2 FQGNSA.

The rearrangement uses TRBV18 and TRBJ1-2; D remains ambiguous. Germline assignment: CDR1 KGHSH and CDR2 LQKENI. V was pared by 1 base and J by 3 bases, with 18 bases between. The CDR3 contains 17 residues. This CDR3 reads CASSPLRRDPEDYGYTF. CDR3 DNA sequence: TGTGCCAGCTCACCACTCCGCCGGGATCCGGAAGACTATGGCTACACCTTC.

The CDR3 DNA is TGCAGCGTTGTTGTGATGGGGACAGGCTCCTACACCTTC. This gives the protein CSVVVMGTGSYTF. The gene calls are TRBV29-1 and TRBJ1-2, with 8 nucleotides matching TRBD1. The CDR3 spans 13 residues. V shed 4 bases, J shed 10 bases, and the junction held 11 bases outside the gene matches. From germline, CDR1 is SQVTM and CDR2 ANQGSEA.

The sample holds a few counts of this clone. The V and J genes are TRBV23-1 and TRBJ2-5; TRBD2 agrees at 9 bases. TRBV23-1 is placed among ORFs of uncertain function. The CDR3 contains 17 residues. V lost 0 bases to trimming and J lost 2 bases; unmatched junction nucleotides: 7. The CDR3 sequence is CASSQSLAGPKQETQYF. DNA of the CDR3: TGCGCCAGCAGTCAATCGCTAGCGGGGCCTAAACAAGAGACCCAGTACTTC.

The gene calls are TRBV7-9 and TRBJ1-3, with 7 bases that match TRBD1. The CDR3 runs to 19 residues. The V gene end was trimmed by 6 bases and the J gene end by 0 bases; junction bases not matched to a gene: 17. Germline lookup yields CDR1 SEHNR and CDR2 FQNEAQ (reference sequence). CDR3 DNA sequence: TGTGCCAGCAGTCCCCGCCGCGAGGGGGCCTTCCTCTCTGGAAACACCATATATTTT. Amino acid sequence: CASSPRREGAFLSGNTIYF.

J is TRBJ1-5 and V is TRBV7-3; TRBD1 matches at 8 bases. CDR1 and CDR2 (germline): SGHTA, FQGTGA. CDR3 length equals 14 residues. The V gene end was trimmed by 5 bases and the J gene end by 0 bases; junction bases not matched to a gene: 0. The CDR3 sequence: CASSGQGSNQPQHF. CDR3 nucleotide sequence: TGTGCCAGCAGCGGACAGGGTAGCAATCAGCCCCAGCATTTT.

The chain links TRBV30 to TRBJ1-1, with D perhaps matching TRBD1 (6 bases). V was clipped by 7 bases and J by 0 bases, with 12 bases between them. This CDR3 region has 13 residues. Germline V gives CDR1 GTSNPN, CDR2 SVGIG (reference sequence). The CDR3 loop is CASHRDMNTEAFF. The CDR3 coding sequence is TGTGCCTCCCACAGGGACATGAACACTGAAGCTTTCTTT.

This chain links TRBV6-5 with TRBJ1-1; a weak D match, TRBD1 (5 bases). This CDR3 is built from 13 residues. In germline, CDR1 is MNHEY, CDR2 SVGAGI. Trimming removed 4 bases from V and 4 bases from J, with 10 bases in between. The CDR3, as DNA: TGTGCCAGCAGTTCCCTGGGGGGCACTGAAGCTTTCTTT. This sequence encodes CASSSLGGTEAFF.

The J gene is TRBJ1-3, the V gene TRBV6-1, with D perhaps TRBD1 (6 bases). Per the germline V gene, CDR1 is MNHNS and CDR2 is SASEGT. Between the trimmed V and J ends, which lost 4 bases and 0 bases, there was a span of 13 bases. CDR3 size: 16 residues. CDR3 in amino acids: CASSGQGPISGNTIYF. DNA of the CDR3: TGTGCCAGCAGTGGGCAGGGGCCCATCTCTGGAAACACCATATATTTT.

The chain employs TRBV10-3 and TRBJ2-3; D may be TRBD2 (6 bases). This CDR3 has 16 amino acids. Trimming took 5 bases from V and 2 from J, leaving 17 bases between them. The germline V gene has CDR1 ENHRY and CDR2 SYGVKD. The CDR3 sequence is CAISRDSRDLTDTQYF. The CDR3 bases are TGTGCCATCAGTCGGGACTCCCGAGACCTCACAGATACGCAGTATTTT.

V and J are TRBV18 and TRBJ2-5, with a tentative D call TRBD1 (6 bases). The CDR3 length is 13 residues. V dropped 6 bases and J dropped 3 bases, with 11 bases sitting between them. Germline assignment: CDR1 KGHSH and CDR2 LQKENI. DNA of the CDR3: TGTGCCAGCTCGCCAAGGACAGAAGAGACCCAGTACTTC. This translates into CASSPRTEETQYF.

The chain carries TRBV6-6 and TRBJ2-7; TRBD1 might be the D (5 bases). V lost 1 base, J lost 0 bases, and 7 bases lay in between. Looked up from germline, CDR1 is MNHNY and CDR2 is SVGAGI (reference sequence). The CDR3 consists of 14 residues. The CDR3, as DNA: TGTGCCAGCAGTTACTTGACAGACTCCTACGAGCAGTACTTC. This encodes CASSYLTDSYEQYF.

The chain carries TRBV5-6 and TRBJ2-5; D perhaps matches TRBD1 (6 bases). Germline loops: CDR1 SGHDT, CDR2 YYEEEE. The CDR3 has 15 residues. Trimming stripped 3 bases from V and 1 base from J, with 13 bases between. CDR3 DNA: TGTGCCAGCAGCTCCCTAGACAGGACCCAAGAGACCCAGTACTTC. This gives the protein CASSSLDRTQETQYF.

In regard to this clone: An end of the junction does not agree with germline; a read error may underlie this. This same CDR3 is encoded by further DNA sequences in the sample. This chain links TRBV7-9 with TRBJ2-6; possible D gene TRBD1, 5 bases. The germline V gene has CDR1 SEHNR and CDR2 FQNEAQ (reference sequence). The length of the CDR3 is 17 residues. CDR3 sequence: CASSSQAIGSGANVLTF. In DNA, the CDR3 is TGTGCCAGCAGCTCCCAGGCGATTGGCTCTGGGGCCAACGTTCTGACTTTC. The full variable domain, in which reference TRBV7-9 and TRBJ2-6 provide the parts outside the CDR3, is DTGVSQNPRHKITKRGQNVTFRCDPISEHNRLYWYRQTLGQGPEFLTYFQNEAQLEKSRLLSDRFSAERPKGSFSTLEIQRTEQGDSAMYLCASSSQAIGSGANVLTFGAGSRLTVL.

This chain uses TRBV6-1 with TRBJ2-1; weak D call: TRBD1 (6 bases). This CDR3 is built from 15 residues. The germline CDR1 and CDR2 sequences are MNHNS and SASEGT. V shed 8 bases and J shed 0 bases, with 14 bases lying between them. DNA for the CDR3: TGTGCCAGCCTGAGGGGGACGAGCTCCTACAATGAGCAGTTCTTC. Translated, it gives CASLRGTSSYNEQFF.

This clone was picked up a small number of times. J is TRBJ1-1 and V is TRBV20-1; D is perhaps TRBD1 (5 bases). The germline V gene encodes CDR1 DFQATT and CDR2 SNEGSKA (reference sequence). The V end lost 5 bases, the J end lost 8 bases, and 12 bases lay between the germline ends. The CDR3 consists of 11 residues. The CDR3 coding sequence is TGCAGTGCTCCACGGGGACTCGAAGCTTTCTTT. Encoded protein: CSAPRGLEAFF.

DNA for the CDR3: TGTGCCAGCAGCCCCTCCTGGGACAGGGGATTAGATACGCAGTATTTT. The encoded protein is CASSPSWDRGLDTQYF. The chain joins TRBV7-6 to TRBJ2-3, with 10 nucleotides matching TRBD1. Germline CDR1 is SGHVS and CDR2 is FNYEAQ. V gave up 5 bases and J gave up 5 bases; unmatched junction bases: 10. This CDR3 has 16 amino acids.